Reported below is one T cell receptor (beta chain). These data belong to a study of tissue T cells after allogeneic stem cell transplantation. TCRdb keeps only in-frame clones here, not all; method: immunoSEQ multiplex PCR. Of 8,500 to 10,000 clones detected, 56% appear once; the ten largest clones hold around 19%. Germline V gives CDR1 LNHDA, CDR2 SQIVND (reference sequence). The V segment lost 8 bases and the J segment 5 bases; nucleotides outside the gene matches: 8. CDR3 length equals 14 residues. The starting material was tissue from the jejunum, obtained at autopsy. The chain has TRBV19 and TRBJ2-1; 8 bases match TRBD1. This TCR came from an older female donor with lung cancer. The CDR3 region is CASVKGQGNNEQFF. In DNA form, the CDR3 reads TGTGCCAGTGTGAAAGGACAGGGAAACAATGAGCAGTTCTTC.